This T cell receptor (beta chain) originates from a study of blood T cell repertoires in COVID-19. Study in general: There were acute and convalescent COVID-19 samples, and they came from the United States, Italy and Spain.

In the original analysis: Quantification of nucleated cells was approximated via reference gene primer amplification. Repertoires were generated with immunoSEQ multiplex PCR, while TCRdb's copy carries only in-frame clones and drops some. V and J calls and clone size come straight from that table; D and trimming were deduced from the DNA. Counted here are more than 100,000 clones, around 88% occurring once; the ten biggest clones make up 0.88%. Deletions cut 3 bases from V and 7 bases from J, with 12 bases between. The CDR3 extends over 13 amino acids. CDR1 is MGHDK and CDR2 is SYGVNS in the germline V gene.

This chain connects TRBV25-1 to TRBJ1-2, with D hard to call. The source is a woman between 45 and 65 years old with active or convalescent COVID-19. Sequenced: peripheral blood. CDR3 residues: CASSDPKKVGYTF. CDR3 nucleotides: TGTGCCAGCAGTGATCCTAAAAAAGTTGGCTACACCTTC.